Below are 5 T cell receptor beta chains sequenced from a single sample in a study of blood T cell repertoires in COVID-19. Profiling relied on immunoSEQ multiplex PCR, and the TCRdb table lists in-frame clones only, not all of them. Among some 78,000 clones listed, about nine tenths were seen once. The material sequenced was peripheral blood. The receptors here all came from a man in his fifties with active or convalescent COVID-19.

The rearrangement joins TRBV6-6 to TRBJ2-1; TRBD2 agrees at 11 bases. The CDR3 runs to 15 residues. Trimming cost V 2 bases and J 13 bases; bases outside gene matches: 10. Germline CDR1 and CDR2: MNHNY and SVGAGI (reference sequence). CDR3 sequence (DNA): TGTGCCAGCAGTTACGCCTTAGCGGGAGGGGGAGGACAGTTCTTC. Amino acid sequence: CASSYALAGGGGQFF.

The J gene is TRBJ2-1, the V gene TRBV19, with 8 bases identical to TRBD2. The CDR3 extends over 21 amino acids. The V segment lost 0 bases and the J segment 4 bases; nucleotides outside the gene matches: 20. CDR1 and CDR2 from the germline V gene are LNHDA and SQIVND (reference sequence). The CDR3 bases are TGTGCCAGTAGTATAGATTTTGGTAGCGGGAACTCACGGACCCTATACAATGAGCAGTTCTTC. Translating gives CASSIDFGSGNSRTLYNEQFF.

This clone has more than one count but fewer than ten. The rearrangement links TRBV9 to TRBJ1-6, with 10 bases aligning to TRBD1. The CDR3 covers 16 residues. Trimming cost V 4 bases and J 6 bases; bases outside gene matches: 7. Germline CDR1 SGDLS, CDR2 YYNGEE. The CDR3 loop is CASSPRGQGINSPLHF. The CDR3 nucleotides are TGTGCCAGCAGCCCAAGGGGACAGGGGATTAATTCACCCCTCCACTTT.

V usage is TRBV28 and J usage is TRBJ1-4, with 10 bases matching TRBD1. V lost 5 bases and J lost 7; bases outside the gene matches: 7. The length of the CDR3 is 15 residues. The germline V gene encodes CDR1 MDHEN and CDR2 SYDVKM. The CDR3 DNA sequence: TGTGCCAGCAGTAGACCGGGACAGGGGAGTGAAAAACTGTTTTTT. Translation: CASSRPGQGSEKLFF.

This rearrangement joins TRBV18 to TRBJ2-4; 8 nucleotides match TRBD1. The CDR3 loop spans 14 amino acids. The ends lost 6 bases at V and 1 base at J; junction bases unmatched: 2. Germline V gene lookup returns CDR1 KGHSH and CDR2 LQKENI. The CDR3 sequence is CASSQGAAKNIQYF. DNA of the CDR3: TGTGCCAGCTCCCAGGGGGCGGCCAAAAACATTCAGTACTTC.